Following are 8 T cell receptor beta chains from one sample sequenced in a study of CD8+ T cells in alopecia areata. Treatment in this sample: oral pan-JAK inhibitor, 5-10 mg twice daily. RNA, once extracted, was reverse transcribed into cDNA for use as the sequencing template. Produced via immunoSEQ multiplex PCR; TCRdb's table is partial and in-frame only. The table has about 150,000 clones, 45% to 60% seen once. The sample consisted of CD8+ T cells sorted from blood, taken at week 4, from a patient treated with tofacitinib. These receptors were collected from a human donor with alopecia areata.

The CDR3 nucleotides are TGTGCCAGCAGTTTATGGGGCGGGGGAGGCAATGAGCAGTTCTTC. Protein product: CASSLWGGGGNEQFF. The rearrangement links TRBV27 to TRBJ2-1; 7 nucleotides match TRBD2. This CDR3 spans 15 amino acids. The V segment lost 1 base and the J segment 6 bases; nucleotides outside the gene matches: 6. Germline values: CDR1 MNHEY, CDR2 SMNVEV (reference sequence).

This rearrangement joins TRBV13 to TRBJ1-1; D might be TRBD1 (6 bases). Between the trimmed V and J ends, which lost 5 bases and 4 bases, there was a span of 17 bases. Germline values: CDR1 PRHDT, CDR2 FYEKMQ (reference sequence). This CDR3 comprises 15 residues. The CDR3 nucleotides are TGTGCCAGCAGCCAGACGAGGGAAGGGGGCACTGAAGCTTTCTTT. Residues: CASSQTREGGTEAFF.

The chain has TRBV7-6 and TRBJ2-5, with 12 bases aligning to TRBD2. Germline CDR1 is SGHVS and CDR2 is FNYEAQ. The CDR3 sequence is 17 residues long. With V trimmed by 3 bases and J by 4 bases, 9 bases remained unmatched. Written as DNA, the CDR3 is TGTGCCAGCAGCTTCCGTCCACCGGGACTAGCGGGAGAGACCCAGTACTTC. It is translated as CASSFRPPGLAGETQYF.

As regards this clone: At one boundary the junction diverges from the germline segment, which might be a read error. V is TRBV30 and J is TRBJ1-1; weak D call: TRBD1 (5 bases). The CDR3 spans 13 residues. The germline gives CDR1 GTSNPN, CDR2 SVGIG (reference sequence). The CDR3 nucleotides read TGTGCCTGGAATGGCAGGGAAGGGGCTGAGGCTTTCTTT. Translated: CAWNGREGAEAFF.

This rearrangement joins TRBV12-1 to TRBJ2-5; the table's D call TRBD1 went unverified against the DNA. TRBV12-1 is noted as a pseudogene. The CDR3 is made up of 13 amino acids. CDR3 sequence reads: CASSWGPGETQYF. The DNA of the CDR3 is TGTGCCAGCAGCTGGGGGCCGGGGGAGACCCAGTACTTC.

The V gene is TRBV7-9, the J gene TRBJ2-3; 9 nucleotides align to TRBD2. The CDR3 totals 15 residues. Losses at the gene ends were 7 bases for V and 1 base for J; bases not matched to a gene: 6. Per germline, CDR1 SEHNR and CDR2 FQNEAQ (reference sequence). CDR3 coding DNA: TGTGCCAGCAACGATAGCGGGGGCGGCACAGATACGCAGTATTTT. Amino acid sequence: CASNDSGGGTDTQYF.

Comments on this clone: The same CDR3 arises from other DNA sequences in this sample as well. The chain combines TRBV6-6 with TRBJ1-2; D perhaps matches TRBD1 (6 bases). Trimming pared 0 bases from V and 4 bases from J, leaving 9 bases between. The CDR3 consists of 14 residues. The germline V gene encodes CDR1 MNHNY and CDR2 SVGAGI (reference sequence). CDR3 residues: CASSYSEGGYGYTF. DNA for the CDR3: TGTGCCAGCAGTTACTCGGAGGGGGGCTATGGCTACACCTTC.

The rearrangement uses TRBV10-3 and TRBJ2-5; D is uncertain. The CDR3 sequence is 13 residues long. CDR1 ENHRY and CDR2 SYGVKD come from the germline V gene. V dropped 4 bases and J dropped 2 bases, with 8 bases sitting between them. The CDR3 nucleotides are TGTGCCATCAGTGCAGGCAGACAAGAGACCCAGTACTTC. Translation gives CAISAGRQETQYF.